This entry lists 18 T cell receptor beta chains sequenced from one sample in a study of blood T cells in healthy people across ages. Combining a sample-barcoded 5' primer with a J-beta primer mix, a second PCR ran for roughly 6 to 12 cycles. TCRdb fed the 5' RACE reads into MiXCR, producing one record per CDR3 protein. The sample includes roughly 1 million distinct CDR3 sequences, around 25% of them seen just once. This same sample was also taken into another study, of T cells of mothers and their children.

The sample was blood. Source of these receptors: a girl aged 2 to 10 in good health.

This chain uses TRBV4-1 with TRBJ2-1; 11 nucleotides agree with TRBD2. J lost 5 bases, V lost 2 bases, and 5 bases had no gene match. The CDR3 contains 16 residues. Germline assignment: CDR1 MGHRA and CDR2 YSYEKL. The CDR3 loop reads CASSQPLAGGHNEQFF. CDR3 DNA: TGCGCCAGCAGCCAACCGCTAGCGGGAGGCCACAATGAGCAGTTCTTC.

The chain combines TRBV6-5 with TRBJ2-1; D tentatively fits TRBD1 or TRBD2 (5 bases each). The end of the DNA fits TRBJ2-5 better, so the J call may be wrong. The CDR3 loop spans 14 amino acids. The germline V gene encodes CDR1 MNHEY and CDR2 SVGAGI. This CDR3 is CASSSSGTSIPQYF. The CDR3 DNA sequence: TGTGCCAGCAGTTCCTCCGGGACCTCCATACCCCAGTACTTC.

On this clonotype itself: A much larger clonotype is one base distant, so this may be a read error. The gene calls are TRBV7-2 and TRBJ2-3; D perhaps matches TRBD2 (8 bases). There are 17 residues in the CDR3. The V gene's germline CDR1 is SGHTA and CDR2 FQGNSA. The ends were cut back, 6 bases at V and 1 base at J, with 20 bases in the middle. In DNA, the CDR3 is TGTGCCAGCAGAAGGGGGCGAGGTAGCGGGGGCACAGATACGCAGTATTTT. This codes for CASRRGRGSGGTDTQYF.

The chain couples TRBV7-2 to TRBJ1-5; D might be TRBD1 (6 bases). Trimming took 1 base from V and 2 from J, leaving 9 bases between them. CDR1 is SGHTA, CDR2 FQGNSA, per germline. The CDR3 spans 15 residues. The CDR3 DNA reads TGTGCCAGCAGCTTAGACAGGGTAGGCAATCAGCCCCAGCATTTT. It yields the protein CASSLDRVGNQPQHF.

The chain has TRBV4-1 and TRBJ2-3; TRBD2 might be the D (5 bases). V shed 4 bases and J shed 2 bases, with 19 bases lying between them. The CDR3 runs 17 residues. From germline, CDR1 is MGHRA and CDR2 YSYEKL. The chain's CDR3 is CASSPHSASGDTDTQYF. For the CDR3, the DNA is TGCGCCAGCAGCCCGCACTCGGCGAGCGGCGACACAGATACGCAGTATTTT.

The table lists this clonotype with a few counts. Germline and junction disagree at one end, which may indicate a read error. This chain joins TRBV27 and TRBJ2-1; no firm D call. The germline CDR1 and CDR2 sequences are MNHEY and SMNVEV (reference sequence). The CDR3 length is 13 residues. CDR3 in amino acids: CVSSSYVDNEQFF. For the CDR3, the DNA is TGTGTCAGCAGTTCGTACGTTGACAATGAGCAGTTCTTC.

CDR3 nucleotide sequence: TGTGCCAGCAGCTTACGGGGCATGATCACTGAAGCTTTCTTT. Encoded protein: CASSLRGMITEAFF. The rearrangement uses TRBV11-3 and TRBJ1-1, with D perhaps TRBD1 (5 bases). CDR1 SGHNT and CDR2 YENEEA come from the germline V gene. Trimming stripped 2 bases from V and 4 bases from J, with 11 bases between. The CDR3 covers 14 residues.

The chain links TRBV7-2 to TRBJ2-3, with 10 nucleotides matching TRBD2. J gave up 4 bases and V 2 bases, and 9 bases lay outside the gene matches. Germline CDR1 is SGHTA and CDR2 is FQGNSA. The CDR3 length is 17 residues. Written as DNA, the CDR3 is TGTGCCAGCAGCTTATACCTAGCGGGGGATGGCGCAGATACGCAGTATTTT. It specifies CASSLYLAGDGADTQYF.

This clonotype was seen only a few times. Here the CDR3 reads CASSQDRLSGTGMTGELFF. In DNA form, the CDR3 reads TGCGCCAGCAGCCAAGATAGATTGTCGGGGACAGGGATGACCGGGGAGCTGTTTTTT. The rearrangement links TRBV4-3 to TRBJ2-2; 9 bases fit TRBD1. The CDR3 runs to 19 residues. Germline V CDR1 and CDR2: LGHNA, YSLEER. V trimming: 0 bases; J trimming: 5 bases; junction bases outside the gene matches: 13.

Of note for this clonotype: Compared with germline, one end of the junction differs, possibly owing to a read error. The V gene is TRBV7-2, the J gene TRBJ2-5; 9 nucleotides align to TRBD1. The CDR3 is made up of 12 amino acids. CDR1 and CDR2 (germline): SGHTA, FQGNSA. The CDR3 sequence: CASSSYGQGKFF. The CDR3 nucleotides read TGTGCCAGCAGCTCCTACGGACAGGGGAAGTTCTTC. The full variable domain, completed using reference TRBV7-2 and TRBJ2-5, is GAGVSQSPSNKVTEKGKDVELRCDPISGHTALYWYRQSLGQGLEFLIYFQGNSAPDKSGLPSDRFSAERTGGSVSTLTIQRTQQEDSAVYLCASSSYGQGKFFGPGTRLLVL.

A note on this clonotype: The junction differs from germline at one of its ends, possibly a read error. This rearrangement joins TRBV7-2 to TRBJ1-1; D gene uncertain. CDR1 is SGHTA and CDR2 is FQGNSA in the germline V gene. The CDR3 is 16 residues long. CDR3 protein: CASSPVGPALNTEAIF. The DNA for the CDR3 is TGTGCCAGCAGCCCGGTTGGGCCAGCCCTGAACACTGAAGCTATCTTT.

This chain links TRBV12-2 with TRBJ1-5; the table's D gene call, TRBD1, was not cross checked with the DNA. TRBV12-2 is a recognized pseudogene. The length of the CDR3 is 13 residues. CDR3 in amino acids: CASRLYRGQPQHF. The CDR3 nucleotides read TGTGCAAGTCGCTTATACAGGGGACAGCCCCAGCATTTT.

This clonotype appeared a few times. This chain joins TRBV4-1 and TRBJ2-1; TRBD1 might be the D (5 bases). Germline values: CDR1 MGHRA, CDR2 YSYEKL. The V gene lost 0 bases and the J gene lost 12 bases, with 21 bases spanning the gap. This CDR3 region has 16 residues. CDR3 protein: CASSQDLGLGHLWQFF. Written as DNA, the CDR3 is TGCGCCAGCAGCCAAGATCTGGGGCTAGGACATTTGTGGCAGTTCTTC.

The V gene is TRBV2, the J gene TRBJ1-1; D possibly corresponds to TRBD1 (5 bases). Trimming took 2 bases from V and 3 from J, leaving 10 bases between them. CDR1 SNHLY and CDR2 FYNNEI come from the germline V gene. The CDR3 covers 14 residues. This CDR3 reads CASSEKGLYTEAFF. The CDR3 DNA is TGTGCCAGCAGTGAAAAGGGGCTGTACACTGAAGCTTTCTTT.

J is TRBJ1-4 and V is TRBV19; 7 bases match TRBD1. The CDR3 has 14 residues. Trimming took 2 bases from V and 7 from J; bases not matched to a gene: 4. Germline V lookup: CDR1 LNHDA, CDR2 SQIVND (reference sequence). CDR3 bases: TGTGCCAGTAGTATATCCGGGACAGTTGAAAAACTGTTTTTT. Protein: CASSISGTVEKLFF.

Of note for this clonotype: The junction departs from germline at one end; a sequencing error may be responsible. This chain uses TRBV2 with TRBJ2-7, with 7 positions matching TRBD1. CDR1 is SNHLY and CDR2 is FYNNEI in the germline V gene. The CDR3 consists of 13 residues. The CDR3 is CAGRTGSSYERYF. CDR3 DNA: TGTGCCGGTCGGACAGGCAGCTCTTACGAGCGGTACTTC. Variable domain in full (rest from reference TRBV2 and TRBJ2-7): EPEVTQTPSHQVTQMGQEVILRCVPISNHLYFYWYRQILGQKVEFLVSFYNNEISEKSEIFDDQFSVERPDGSNFTLKIRSTKLEDSAMYFCAGRTGSSYERYFGPGTRLTVT.

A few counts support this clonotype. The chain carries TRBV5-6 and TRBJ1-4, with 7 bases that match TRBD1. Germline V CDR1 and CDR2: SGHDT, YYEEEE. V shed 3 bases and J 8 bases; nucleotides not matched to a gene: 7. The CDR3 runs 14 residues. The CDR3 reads CASSSTGKDEKLFF. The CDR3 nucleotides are TGTGCCAGCAGCTCGACAGGGAAGGACGAAAAACTGTTTTTT.

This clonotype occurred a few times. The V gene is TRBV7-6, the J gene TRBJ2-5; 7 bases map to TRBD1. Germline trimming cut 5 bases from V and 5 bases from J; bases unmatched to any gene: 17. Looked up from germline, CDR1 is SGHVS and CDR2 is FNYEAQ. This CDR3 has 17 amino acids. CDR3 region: CASSPTGAVVGLETQYF. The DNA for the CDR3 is TGTGCCAGCAGCCCCACAGGGGCAGTGGTTGGATTGGAGACCCAGTACTTC.